The next 17 T cell receptor beta chains were all read from a single sample in a study of spatial heterogeneity in lung cancer. TCRdb reprocessed the 5' RACE reads via MiXCR and lists one record per CDR3 protein. The sample consists of roughly 400 distinct CDR3 sequences, about 20% of them appearing once. Noted time point: sample taken at primary tumor resection. This material consisted of normal lung tissue next to the tumor, taken at surgery. The receptors here all came from a male donor with early-stage non-small cell lung cancer.

This chain uses TRBV30 with TRBJ1-1; the match to TRBD1 covers 8 bases. Germline lookup yields CDR1 GTSNPN and CDR2 SVGIG (reference sequence). This CDR3 region has 15 residues. V dropped 5 bases and J dropped 0; count of bases not matched to a gene: 8. CDR3 amino acids: CAWRGQGRMNTEAFF. CDR3 DNA sequence: TGTGCCTGGCGTGGACAGGGTAGGATGAACACTGAAGCTTTCTTT.

By proportion, this clonotype is large. The CDR3, as DNA: TGTGCCAGCAGTGTACCTAGCGGGAGAGGAAATGAGCAGTTCTTC. It encodes CASSVPSGRGNEQFF. The chain combines TRBV2 with TRBJ2-1; the match to TRBD2 covers 10 bases. Per the germline V gene, CDR1 is SNHLY and CDR2 is FYNNEI. The CDR3 is 15 amino acids. With V trimmed by 4 bases and J by 7 bases, 7 bases remained unmatched. The full variable domain, completed using reference TRBV2 and TRBJ2-1, is EPEVTQTPSHQVTQMGQEVILRCVPISNHLYFYWYRQILGQKVEFLVSFYNNEISEKSEIFDDQFSVERPDGSNFTLKIRSTKLEDSAMYFCASSVPSGRGNEQFFGPGTRLTVL.

Written as DNA, the CDR3 is TGTGCCAGCAGCGTAGGTCCCACAGATACGCAGTATTTT. Residues: CASSVGPTDTQYF. The chain couples TRBV9 to TRBJ2-3; no firm D call. This CDR3 comprises 13 residues. The germline V gene has CDR1 SGDLS and CDR2 YYNGEE. Between the trimmed V and J ends, which lost 0 bases and 2 bases, there was a span of 4 bases. The full variable domain, with the rest looked up from reference TRBV9 and TRBJ2-3, is DSGVTQTPKHLITATGQRVTLRCSPRSGDLSVYWYQQSLDQGLQFLIQYYNGEERAKGNILERFSAQQFPDLHSELNLSSLELGDSALYFCASSVGPTDTQYFGPGTRLTVL.

In this sample, this clonotype turned up a few times. The chain recombines TRBV28 with TRBJ1-1, with TRBD1 matching over 9 bases. Unmatched junction bases numbered 11, after V lost 5 bases and J lost 1 base. Germline CDR1 reads MDHEN; CDR2 reads SYDVKM. The CDR3 length is 17 residues. The CDR3 protein is CASSLVPGQGSNTEAFF. Here the CDR3 DNA reads TGTGCCAGCAGTCTAGTCCCGGGACAGGGATCGAACACTGAAGCTTTCTTT.

This clonotype is labeled as medium-sized (0.01 to 0.1%). This sequence joins TRBV6-1 and TRBJ2-5; D gene ambiguous. This CDR3 region has 12 residues. The V end was cut by 4 bases, the J end by 2 bases, with 5 bases between. Per germline, CDR1 MNHNS and CDR2 SASEGT. The CDR3 reads CASSADQETQYF. The CDR3 DNA is TGTGCCAGCAGTGCAGATCAAGAGACCCAGTACTTC.

The V and J genes are TRBV10-3 and TRBJ2-3; D gene unclear. V was trimmed by 2 bases and J by 3 bases, leaving 9 bases between them. The length of the CDR3 is 14 residues. Per the germline V gene, CDR1 is ENHRY and CDR2 is SYGVKD. This CDR3 is CAISEGRPTDTQYF. CDR3 bases: TGTGCCATCAGTGAGGGCAGACCTACAGATACGCAGTATTTT.

By its share, this clonotype is large (0.1 to 1%). This chain connects TRBV20-1 to TRBJ2-7, with D tentatively TRBD2 (6 bases). Trimming took 7 bases from V and 6 from J, leaving 7 bases between them. Per germline, CDR1 DFQATT and CDR2 SNEGSKA (reference sequence). This CDR3 contains 9 residues. CDR3 nucleotide sequence: TGCAGTGGGGGGGTCGAGCAGTACTTC. Translated, it gives CSGGVEQYF.

By its share, this clonotype is hyperexpanded (1% or more). The chain joins TRBV24-1 to TRBJ2-2; D uncertain. The CDR3 consists of 16 residues. Trimming stripped 1 base from V and 0 bases from J, with 8 bases between. Per the germline V gene, CDR1 is KGHDR and CDR2 is SFDVKD. The CDR3: CATSDLRVANTGELFF. In DNA, the CDR3 is TGTGCCACCAGTGATTTAAGGGTGGCGAACACCGGGGAGCTGTTTTTT.

The chain carries TRBV5-4 and TRBJ2-7, with 11 positions matching TRBD1. Germline V CDR1 and CDR2: SGHNT, YYREEE (reference sequence). V was clipped by 4 bases and J by 2 bases; unmatched bases: 5. The CDR3 sequence is 15 residues long. CDR3 coding DNA: TGTGCCAGCAGCCTTAGGGGACAGGGGGCCTACGAGCAGTACTTC. Translated, it gives CASSLRGQGAYEQYF. Based on the CDR3 plus reference TRBV5-4 and TRBJ2-7, the full variable domain is ETGVTQSPTHLIKTRGQQVTLRCSSQSGHNTVSWYQQALGQGPQFIFQYYREEENGRGNFPPRFSGLQFPNYSSELNVNALELDDSALYLCASSLRGQGAYEQYFGPGTRLTVT.

This clonotype was seen ten or more times. One end of the junction fails to match germline, which may point to a read error. The J gene is TRBJ2-7, the V gene TRBV20-1; 9 bases are shared with TRBD2. The germline CDR1 and CDR2 sequences are DFQATT and SNEGSKA (reference sequence). The CDR3 spans 14 residues. CDR3 sequence: CSARGTSPPYEQYF. The CDR3 DNA is TGCAGTGCAAGAGGGACTAGCCCTCCCTACGAGCAGTACTTC.

This clonotype is large within its sample. The CDR3 sequence is CASSLGQGQDRDTQYF. Written as DNA, the CDR3 is TGTGCCAGCAGCTTAGGGCAGGGGCAAGACCGAGATACGCAGTATTTT. The rearrangement joins TRBV7-2 to TRBJ2-3; D may be TRBD1 (6 bases). The CDR3 runs to 16 residues. Looked up from germline, CDR1 is SGHTA and CDR2 is FQGNSA. V lost 1 base, J lost 5 bases, and 16 bases lay in between.

The CDR3 reads CASSPDRGAGYTF. The CDR3 nucleotides read TGTGCCAGCAGCCCTGACAGGGGGGCTGGCTACACCTTC. The chain combines TRBV7-2 with TRBJ1-2; TRBD1 aligns across 9 bases. V lost 5 bases, J lost 7 bases, and 5 bases stayed unmatched. The CDR3 has 13 residues. Germline CDR1 and CDR2: SGHTA and FQGNSA.

The V gene is TRBV12-3 or TRBV12-4, the J gene TRBJ2-3, with D perhaps matching TRBD2 (7 bases). CDR3 size: 15 residues. V lost 3 bases and J 4 bases, leaving 14 bases between the germline ends. The CDR3 sequence: CASSFSGGEADTQYF. CDR3 sequence (DNA): TGTGCCAGCAGTTTTTCGGGGGGCGAAGCAGATACGCAGTATTTT.

This clonotype was picked up one time. CDR3 loop: CSARGEVVGHSTDTQYF. The CDR3 DNA follows: TGCAGTGCTAGGGGAGAAGTTGTTGGACATAGCACAGATACGCAGTATTTT. The chain links TRBV20-1 to TRBJ2-3, with D possibly called TRBD1 or TRBD2 (5 bases each). V lost 3 bases and J 0 bases, leaving 19 bases between the germline ends. Germline CDR1 reads DFQATT; CDR2 reads SNEGSKA (reference sequence). The CDR3 is 17 residues long.

The chain carries TRBV10-3 and TRBJ2-2; D is possibly TRBD2 (6 bases). This CDR3 region has 15 residues. Trimming left V 6 bases short and J 2 bases short, with 13 bases between. The germline CDR1 and CDR2 sequences are ENHRY and SYGVKD. The CDR3 reads CAIRESGTNTGELFF. The CDR3 DNA follows: TGTGCCATCAGAGAATCCGGGACTAACACCGGGGAGCTGTTTTTT.

This clonotype is medium-sized in the sample. The chain is built from TRBV5-1 and TRBJ2-5, with D unresolved. The germline V gene has CDR1 SGHRS and CDR2 YFSETQ. The CDR3 totals 14 residues. V gave up 0 bases and J gave up 2 bases, with 8 bases separating them. CDR3 sequence reads: CASSLVQPQETQYF. The CDR3 nucleotides are TGCGCCAGCAGCTTGGTTCAGCCGCAAGAGACCCAGTACTTC. The full variable domain, its missing parts supplied by reference TRBV5-1 and TRBJ2-5, is KAGVTQTPRYLIKTRGQQVTLSCSPISGHRSVSWYQQTPGQGLQFLFEYFSETQRNKGNFPGRFSGRQFSNSRSEMNVSTLELGDSALYLCASSLVQPQETQYFGPGTRLLVL.

The J gene is TRBJ2-3, the V gene TRBV14; no clear D gene. Trimming removed 2 bases from V and 14 bases from J, with 17 bases in between. Germline CDR1 reads SGHDN; CDR2 reads FVKESK. The length of the CDR3 is 13 residues. The CDR3 is CASSQRVSSPTYF. CDR3 coding DNA: TGTGCCAGCAGCCAAAGGGTGTCTAGTCCTACGTATTTT.